A single sample is the source of the 26 T cell receptor beta chains below, sequenced in a study of blood T cell repertoires in COVID-19. Method: immunoSEQ multiplex PCR; TCRdb's copy keeps in-frame clones and lacks some. This table has around 290,000 clones, around 90% appearing once. The specimen was PBMCs or T cells enriched from blood (not recorded which). All receptors come from a woman in her 30s who had recovered from COVID-19.

V and J are TRBV18 and TRBJ1-1, with D perhaps TRBD1 (5 bases). There are 15 residues in the CDR3. Trimming took off 2 bases at V and 4 bases at J, with 14 bases between the two ends. Germline V lookup: CDR1 KGHSH, CDR2 LQKENI. As DNA, the CDR3 is TGTGCCAGCTCACCAGGGCGGGGCGGAGGCACTGAAGCTTTCTTT. Translating gives CASSPGRGGGTEAFF. Combining the CDR3 with reference TRBV18 and TRBJ1-1 gives the whole variable domain NAGVMQNPRHLVRRRGQEARLRCSPMKGHSHVYWYRQLPEEGLKFMVYLQKENIIDESGMPKERFSAEFPKEGPSILRIQQVVRGDSAAYFCASSPGRGGGTEAFFGQGTRLTVV.

This clone occurred a few times. The chain links TRBV18 to TRBJ1-1; 9 bases match TRBD1. The germline CDR1 and CDR2 sequences are KGHSH and LQKENI. With 3 bases clipped from V and 0 bases from J, the junction kept 8 bases outside the gene matches. This CDR3 is 17 amino acids long. CDR3 coding DNA: TGTGCCAGCTCACCTCTAGACAGGGGGGGAATGAACACTGAAGCTTTCTTT. Residues: CASSPLDRGGMNTEAFF.

The DNA for the CDR3 is TGTGCAAGTCGCTTAGCGGGAGCCGGGGTTGGGGCCAACGTCCTGACTTTC. It codes for CASRLAGAGVGANVLTF. The V gene is TRBV12-2, the J gene TRBJ2-6; TRBD2, the D gene given by the table, was not confirmed from the DNA. TRBV12-2 is recorded as a pseudogene. The CDR3 has 17 amino acids.

In this sample, this clone turned up a few times. The V gene is TRBV5-1, the J gene TRBJ2-1; 9 bases agree with TRBD2. CDR1 and CDR2 (germline): SGHRS, YFSETQ. J lost 7 bases, V lost 6 bases, and 11 bases had no gene match. The length of the CDR3 is 15 residues. Here the CDR3 DNA reads TGCGCCAGCACCGGACATAGCGGGAGTCAGAATGAGCAGTTCTTC. Amino acids: CASTGHSGSQNEQFF.

V is TRBV12-3 or TRBV12-4 and J is TRBJ1-4; no firm D call. The CDR3 length is 13 residues. The V gene lost 3 bases and the J gene lost 8 bases, with 10 bases spanning the gap. CDR3 DNA: TGTGCCAGCAGTTTCCCGGGTGACGAAAAACTGTTTTTT. Its translation is CASSFPGDEKLFF.

The chain couples TRBV2 to TRBJ1-6, with a weak D call TRBD1 (6 bases). The CDR3 is 17 residues long. Germline-derived CDR1 and CDR2 are SNHLY and FYNNEI. Trimming shortened V by 6 bases and J by 9 bases, and 24 bases separated the two germline ends. CDR3 sequence (DNA): TGTGCCAGCAGCTTACAACAGGGATTGGCCTTGGGTTCACCCCTCCACTTT. Translation: CASSLQQGLALGSPLHF.

The gene calls are TRBV6-2 or TRBV6-3 and TRBJ2-7, with 8 bases identical to TRBD1. The CDR3 covers 16 residues. The V gene's germline CDR1 is MNHEY and CDR2 SVGEGT. The trim removed 2 bases at V and 1 base at J, leaving 7 bases unmatched. CDR3 sequence: CASSYQRTGMSYEQYF. The CDR3 nucleotides are TGTGCCAGCAGTTACCAGAGGACAGGGATGTCCTACGAGCAGTACTTC.

V usage is TRBV19 and J usage is TRBJ2-3, with D maybe TRBD2 (6 bases). V lost 9 bases and J lost 3, with 10 bases in between. Per germline, CDR1 LNHDA and CDR2 SQIVND (reference sequence). This CDR3 contains 12 residues. The CDR3 nucleotides read TGTGCCAGCGGGAGTCGAACAGATACGCAGTATTTT. Its protein is CASGSRTDTQYF.

This chain joins TRBV5-1 and TRBJ1-2; D gene unclear. CDR3 length: 14 amino acids. The germline V and J ends were trimmed by 5 bases and 0 bases, with 11 bases remaining between them. Germline V gene sequence: CDR1 SGHRS, CDR2 YFSETQ. CDR3 sequence: CASSPTTANYGYTF. As DNA, the CDR3 is TGCGCCAGCAGTCCTACGACTGCTAACTATGGCTACACCTTC.

This chain joins TRBV5-1 and TRBJ1-1; 7 bases are shared with TRBD1. This CDR3 has 15 residues. The V and J ends lost 3 bases and 2 bases, in that order; junction bases with no gene match: 7. CDR1 SGHRS and CDR2 YFSETQ come from the germline V gene. The CDR3 nucleotides are TGCGCCAGCAGCTACTCAGGGGGAGGAAACACTGAAGCTTTCTTT. Its protein is CASSYSGGGNTEAFF. Using reference TRBV5-1 and TRBJ1-1 for the parts outside the CDR3, the full variable domain is KAGVTQTPRYLIKTRGQQVTLSCSPISGHRSVSWYQQTPGQGLQFLFEYFSETQRNKGNFPGRFSGRQFSNSRSEMNVSTLELGDSALYLCASSYSGGGNTEAFFGQGTRLTVV.

This rearrangement joins TRBV18 to TRBJ1-1; 8 nucleotides align to TRBD1. Trimming cost V 5 bases and J 4 bases; bases outside gene matches: 3. Germline V gene lookup returns CDR1 KGHSH and CDR2 LQKENI. The CDR3 runs to 13 residues. The CDR3 spells CASSTDRGTEAFF. CDR3 DNA sequence: TGTGCCAGCTCAACCGACAGGGGCACTGAAGCTTTCTTT.

The J gene is TRBJ1-1, the V gene TRBV24-1; 7 nucleotides match TRBD1. The CDR3 has 13 residues. V lost 3 bases to trimming and J lost 5 bases; unmatched junction nucleotides: 2. Per germline, CDR1 KGHDR and CDR2 SFDVKD. The CDR3 loop reads CATSDPTGTEAFF. DNA of the CDR3: TGTGCCACCAGTGATCCGACAGGGACTGAAGCTTTCTTT.

The chain links TRBV2 to TRBJ1-5; 8 positions match TRBD1. This CDR3 is built from 15 residues. CDR1 SNHLY and CDR2 FYNNEI come from the germline V gene. The V gene end was trimmed by 7 bases and the J gene end by 6 bases; junction bases not matched to a gene: 11. For the CDR3, the DNA is TGTGCCAGCACTTCGAGGACAGGGAAGGGTCAGCCCCAGCATTTT. Its protein product is CASTSRTGKGQPQHF. The variable domain in full, completed from reference TRBV2 and TRBJ1-5, reads EPEVTQTPSHQVTQMGQEVILRCVPISNHLYFYWYRQILGQKVEFLVSFYNNEISEKSEIFDDQFSVERPDGSNFTLKIRSTKLEDSAMYFCASTSRTGKGQPQHFGDGTRLSIL.

The chain employs TRBV16 and TRBJ1-5; weak D call: TRBD1 (6 bases). The CDR3 totals 16 residues. Trimming removed 3 bases from V and 0 bases from J, with 12 bases in between. Per germline, CDR1 KGHSY and CDR2 FQNENV. The CDR3 coding sequence is TGTGCCAGCAGCCATTCCCAGGGACATAGCAATCAGCCCCAGCATTTT. It yields the protein CASSHSQGHSNQPQHF.

This chain connects TRBV28 to TRBJ1-3; D is unclear. Trimming took 4 bases from V and 8 from J, leaving 12 bases between them. CDR3 length: 13 amino acids. The V gene's germline CDR1 is MDHEN and CDR2 SYDVKM. The CDR3 DNA reads TGTGCCAGCAGTTCCCCTGGCGAGGACACCATATATTTT. This codes for CASSSPGEDTIYF.

The chain uses TRBV7-2 and TRBJ2-4; 8 positions match TRBD2. Germline trimming cut 1 base from V and 5 bases from J; bases unmatched to any gene: 7. Germline V gives CDR1 SGHTA, CDR2 FQGNSA. CDR3 length: 16 residues. For the CDR3, the DNA is TGTGCCAGCAGCTTAGAACGCGGGGGGAAGGAAAACATTCAGTACTTC. Protein product: CASSLERGGKENIQYF.

The V call is TRBV2, the J call TRBJ2-7; 11 nucleotides match TRBD1. Germline V gives CDR1 SNHLY, CDR2 FYNNEI. There are 14 residues in the CDR3. Trimming cost V 6 bases and J 1 base; bases outside gene matches: 2. This CDR3 reads CASRGDRGSYEQYF. Here the CDR3 DNA reads TGTGCCAGCAGGGGGGACAGGGGGTCCTACGAGCAGTACTTC. Full variable domain (remainder filled in from reference TRBV2 and TRBJ2-7): EPEVTQTPSHQVTQMGQEVILRCVPISNHLYFYWYRQILGQKVEFLVSFYNNEISEKSEIFDDQFSVERPDGSNFTLKIRSTKLEDSAMYFCASRGDRGSYEQYFGPGTRLTVT.

The gene calls are TRBV18 and TRBJ2-1; 8 bases line up with TRBD1. With V trimmed by 6 bases and J by 7 bases, 14 bases remained unmatched. The CDR3 is 16 residues long. Germline values: CDR1 KGHSH, CDR2 LQKENI. The CDR3 sequence: CASSVRGQGNLNEQFF. The DNA of the CDR3 is TGTGCCAGCTCCGTAAGAGGACAGGGAAATCTAAATGAGCAGTTCTTC.

This clone was recorded once. The V call is TRBV11-2, the J call TRBJ1-6; D remains unclear. This CDR3 comprises 16 residues. The germline V gene has CDR1 SGHAT and CDR2 FQNNGV. V was pared by 4 bases and J by 5 bases, with 15 bases between. The CDR3 DNA follows: TGTGCCAGCAGCTCCCCTTCCGGTTTGCATAATTCACCCCTCCACTTT. Translation: CASSSPSGLHNSPLHF.

The CDR3 sequence is CASSHGQLLTGELFF. The CDR3 bases are TGCGCCAGCAGCCATGGACAGCTGCTCACCGGGGAGCTGTTTTTT. This chain connects TRBV4-1 to TRBJ2-2, with D possibly TRBD1 on 6 matching bases. The germline V and J ends were trimmed by 3 bases and 4 bases, with 12 bases remaining between them. The CDR3 is 15 amino acids. The germline gives CDR1 MGHRA, CDR2 YSYEKL.

This clone was recorded once. CDR3 loop: CASSPGGAGKNIQYF. As DNA, the CDR3 is TGTGCCAGCAGCCCAGGGGGCGCGGGCAAAAACATTCAGTACTTC. V and J are TRBV7-2 and TRBJ2-4, with TRBD1 identical over 8 bases. The CDR3 covers 15 residues. Germline V CDR1 and CDR2: SGHTA, FQGNSA. The V segment lost 5 bases and the J segment 3 bases; nucleotides outside the gene matches: 6.

The chain joins TRBV19 to TRBJ1-5, with 11 nucleotides matching TRBD1. This CDR3 has 13 amino acids. Germline CDR1 and CDR2: LNHDA and SQIVND (reference sequence). With 7 bases clipped from V and 5 bases from J, the junction kept 1 base outside the gene matches. For the CDR3, the DNA is TGTGCCAGTATGGGACAGGGGGATCAGCCCCAGCATTTT. It is translated as CASMGQGDQPQHF.

This chain connects TRBV9 to TRBJ1-4; 8 bases agree with TRBD1. The CDR3 contains 16 residues. Germline V lookup: CDR1 SGDLS, CDR2 YYNGEE. V gave up 4 bases and J gave up 0 bases; unmatched junction bases: 5. CDR3 DNA: TGTGCCAGCAGCATAGACAGGGGCGCAACTAATGAAAAACTGTTTTTT. This codes for CASSIDRGATNEKLFF.

The J gene is TRBJ2-7, the V gene TRBV20-1; TRBD1 agrees at 8 bases. Per germline, CDR1 DFQATT and CDR2 SNEGSKA (reference sequence). The CDR3 has 11 residues. With V trimmed by 8 bases and J by 6 bases, 6 bases remained unmatched. The CDR3 nucleotides read TGCAGTTTGAGACAGGGGCTCGAGCAGTACTTC. Translated, it gives CSLRQGLEQYF.

The chain recombines TRBV15 with TRBJ2-1; D may be TRBD2 (5 bases). Deletions cut 5 bases from V and 6 bases from J, with 11 bases between. This CDR3 spans 13 amino acids. Per germline, CDR1 LNHNV and CDR2 YYDKDF (reference sequence). Here the CDR3 DNA reads TGTGCCACCAGCGGGGAGCGCAGCAATGAGCAGTTCTTC. This gives the protein CATSGERSNEQFF.

This sequence joins TRBV30 and TRBJ2-5; possible D gene TRBD1, 5 bases. Per germline, CDR1 GTSNPN and CDR2 SVGIG (reference sequence). This CDR3 is built from 13 residues. V was clipped by 4 bases and J by 4 bases, with 13 bases between them. The CDR3: CAWNYNRRETQYF. CDR3 sequence (DNA): TGTGCCTGGAACTATAACAGGAGAGAGACCCAGTACTTC.